This TCR beta chain was recovered during a study of blood T cell repertoires in COVID-19. Looking at the study overall: Sites in the United States, Italy and Spain provided acute and convalescent COVID-19 samples.

Assay: immunoSEQ multiplex PCR; the TCRdb copy retains only in-frame clones and omits some. The repertoire includes approximately 470,000 clones, about 85% of them detected once, and around 0.7% sits in the top ten. Recovered Cohort 3 donors showed two negative PCRs, clearance, or symptom resolution. The germline V gene encodes CDR1 MNHEY and CDR2 SVGAGI. The CDR3 is made up of 13 amino acids. Trimming removed 6 bases from V and 0 bases from J, with 8 bases in between. This TCR was recovered from a woman between 18 and 29 years old who had recovered from COVID-19. J is TRBJ1-1 and V is TRBV6-5; a weak D match, TRBD1 (5 bases). Source material: PBMCs or T cells enriched from blood (not recorded which). The CDR3 DNA is TGTGCCAGCAGCCCAGGGTTGAACACTGAAGCTTTCTTT. Encoded protein: CASSPGLNTEAFF.